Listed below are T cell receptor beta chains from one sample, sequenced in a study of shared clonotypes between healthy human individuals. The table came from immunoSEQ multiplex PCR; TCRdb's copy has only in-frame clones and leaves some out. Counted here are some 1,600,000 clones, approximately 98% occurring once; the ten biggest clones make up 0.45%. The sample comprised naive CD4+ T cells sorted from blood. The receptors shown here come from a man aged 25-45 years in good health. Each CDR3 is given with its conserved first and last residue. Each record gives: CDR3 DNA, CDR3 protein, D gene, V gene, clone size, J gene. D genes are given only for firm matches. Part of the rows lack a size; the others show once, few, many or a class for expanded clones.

TGTGCCAGCAGCCGGGGAATGGACAGCTATACCGGGGAGCTGTTTTTT | CASSRGMDSYTGELFF | . | TRBV14 | . | TRBJ2-2
TGTGCCATCAGTGAGAACGGGGACCCCAGACAGCATTTT | CAISENGDPRQHF | . | TRBV10-3 | . | TRBJ1-5
TGCAGCGTCCCATGGACAGGCGACTATGGCTACACCTTC | CSVPWTGDYGYTF | TRBD1 | TRBV29-1 | . | TRBJ1-2
TGTGCCAGCAGCTTAGCGGGAGGGACTATCCGCACAGATACGCAGTATTTT | CASSLAGGTIRTDTQYF | TRBD2 | TRBV11-2 | . | TRBJ2-3
TGTGCCAGCAGCTCCCGACTAGCGGGAGGGCGGAATGAGCAGTTCTTC | CASSSRLAGGRNEQFF | TRBD2 | TRBV7-2 | . | TRBJ2-1
TGTGCCAGCAGCTTATACGGTGGGGCAACAGATACGCAGTATTTT | CASSLYGGATDTQYF | . | TRBV7-2 | . | TRBJ2-3
TGTGCCAGTGGGGCCTCCAGGGATCAGCCCCAGCATTTT | CASGASRDQPQHF | . | TRBV28 | once | TRBJ1-5
TGTGCCAGCTCACGAGGGGCGTCGGAAAAACTGTTTTTT | CASSRGASEKLFF | . | TRBV18 | . | TRBJ1-4
TGTGCCAGCAGGGGACAGCGACACACCGGGGAGCTGTTTTTT | CASRGQRHTGELFF | TRBD1 | TRBV2 | . | TRBJ2-2
TGTGCCAGCAGCTCGCAGGGGCAATTCTACAATGAGCAGTTCTTC | CASSSQGQFYNEQFF | . | TRBV5-4 | . | TRBJ2-1
TGTGCCAGCAGCCGGGCAGTCCAAGAGACCCAGTACTTC | CASSRAVQETQYF | . | TRBV7-2 | . | TRBJ2-5
TGTGCCAGCAGCTTGGCCTCACTAATCGGGGGAAACACCATATATTTT | CASSLASLIGGNTIYF | . | TRBV7-9 | . | TRBJ1-3
TGTGCCAGCAGCGGGCCGACTAGCGGGATCTACGAGCAGTACTTC | CASSGPTSGIYEQYF | TRBD2 | TRBV11-2 | . | TRBJ2-7
TGCAGCGTTGCCCGGGCTGGGCCGCTGGAGCAGTACTTC | CSVARAGPLEQYF | . | TRBV29-1 | . | TRBJ2-7
TGTGCCAGCAGTTATTTGCTAGCGGGTACCGGGGAGCTGTTTTTT | CASSYLLAGTGELFF | TRBD2 | TRBV6-5 | . | TRBJ2-2
TGTGCCAGCAGCGGGACCGGGACTAGCGGGGTTAGGGATGAGCAGTTCTTC | CASSGTGTSGVRDEQFF | TRBD2 | TRBV9 | . | TRBJ2-1
TGCGCCAGCAGCTTGTTCCGGGGTAGGGATAGCACTGAAGCTTTCTTT | CASSLFRGRDSTEAFF | . | TRBV5-1 | . | TRBJ1-1
TGTGCCAGCACCCCTGGGCGGGAGGGCTCCTACAATGAGCAGTTCTTC | CASTPGREGSYNEQFF | TRBD2 | TRBV5-4 | . | TRBJ2-1
TGTGCCAGCTCACCGGGACCCTACGAGCAGTACTTC | CASSPGPYEQYF | . | TRBV18 | . | TRBJ2-7
TGTGCCAGCAGCCGACACAGTTTGAACACTGAAGCTTTCTTT | CASSRHSLNTEAFF | . | TRBV5-4 | . | TRBJ1-1
TGTGCCAGCAGCTCCCGGGAATTAGGAGTTGCTTTCTTT | CASSSRELGVAFF | . | TRBV7-6 | . | TRBJ1-1
TGCAGCGTTGTATATTTAGGACAGGGGGGCTACGAGCAGTACTTC | CSVVYLGQGGYEQYF | TRBD1 | TRBV29-1 | . | TRBJ2-7
TGTGCCAGCAGCTTAAATTCGGCGGGACTAGCGGGGTATGAGCAGTACTTC | CASSLNSAGLAGYEQYF | TRBD2 | TRBV7-2 | . | TRBJ2-7
TGTGCCAGCAGTTTATTGATAGGGACGAGTGGAAACACCATATATTTT | CASSLLIGTSGNTIYF | . | TRBV28 | . | TRBJ1-3
TGTGCCAGTACGACATATTTGAAGCAGCCCCAGCATTTT | CASTTYLKQPQHF | . | TRBV19 | . | TRBJ1-5
TGTGCCAGCAGCGCAGCGTACAGAGCGGCGAACACCGGGGAGCTGTTTTTT | CASSAAYRAANTGELFF | . | TRBV9 | . | TRBJ2-2
TGTGCCAGCAGCGCCGGACTAGCGGGAGTCGTCACCGGGGAGCTGTTTTTT | CASSAGLAGVVTGELFF | TRBD2 | TRBV7-9 | . | TRBJ2-2
TGCGCCAGCAGCACACCGGGACAGGGAGTCGAGACCCAGTACTTC | CASSTPGQGVETQYF | TRBD1 | TRBV5-1 | . | TRBJ2-5
TGTGCCAGCAGCTTGAACTCTCAGCCCCAGCATTTT | CASSLNSQPQHF | . | TRBV5-5 | . | TRBJ1-5
TGTGCCAGCAGCGTAGAAGAAGAGACCCAGTACTTC | CASSVEEETQYF | . | TRBV9 | . | TRBJ2-5
TGTGCCAGCAGCTCGGCGACAGGGGGGTACGAGCAGTACTTC | CASSSATGGYEQYF | TRBD1 | TRBV11-2 | . | TRBJ2-7
TGTGCCTGGAAGAGACAGGCAGGAAACACCATATATTTT | CAWKRQAGNTIYF | . | TRBV30 | . | TRBJ1-3
TGTGCCAGCAGTTTCTCGAGACTGATAGAGACCCAGTACTTC | CASSFSRLIETQYF | . | TRBV27 | once | TRBJ2-5
TGTGCCAGCAGCTCACCCGGGGACAGGGGCAGTCAGCCCCAGCATTTT | CASSSPGDRGSQPQHF | TRBD1 | TRBV4-2 | . | TRBJ1-5
TGTGCCAGCCATACGACAGGGAGGTACGAGCAGTACTTC | CASHTTGRYEQYF | . | TRBV28 | . | TRBJ2-7
TGTGCCAGCAGTTTACCAAGACAGGGAGGCACTGAAGCTTTCTTT | CASSLPRQGGTEAFF | TRBD1 | TRBV28 | . | TRBJ1-1
TGCGCCAGCAGCTTGGCATCTAGAGGACGGGGTCTCGAGCAGTACTTC | CASSLASRGRGLEQYF | . | TRBV5-1 | . | TRBJ2-7
TGTGCCAGCTCACCATACGTCCAAGAGACCCAGTACTTC | CASSPYVQETQYF | . | TRBV18 | . | TRBJ2-5
TGTGCCAGCAGCGGGATCGCTGAAGCTTTCTTT | CASSGIAEAFF | . | TRBV11-1 | once | TRBJ1-1
TGTGCCAGCAGTTCCCTCAGAATCGGGTACGAGCAGTACTTC | CASSSLRIGYEQYF | . | TRBV27 | . | TRBJ2-7
TGTGCCAGCAGCTGGAGCCTTCAAACCCTCTCGAACACCGGGGAGCTGTTTTTT | CASSWSLQTLSNTGELFF | . | TRBV5-5 | . | TRBJ2-2
TGTGCCAGCAGCGTGGGACAACAGGACCTTCACTATTTT | CASSVGQQDLHYF | . | TRBV6-1 | . | TRBJ2-3
TGTGCCAGCAGCCCCTTCGCGGGAGGACGGTCCTACGAGCAGTACTTC | CASSPFAGGRSYEQYF | TRBD2 | TRBV7-3 | . | TRBJ2-7
TGTGCCAGCAGCTTAGATGGGGAGTATGGCTACACCTTC | CASSLDGEYGYTF | . | TRBV5-4 | . | TRBJ1-2
TGTGCCAGCAGCCCGCCGGGACTAAGCACCCGCACAGATACGCAGTATTTT | CASSPPGLSTRTDTQYF | TRBD2 | TRBV7-9 | . | TRBJ2-3
TGTGCCAGCAGCGTAGGGGGGAGAACAGATACGCAGTATTTT | CASSVGGRTDTQYF | . | TRBV9 | . | TRBJ2-3
TGCGCCAGCAGCTGGGGACTAGGGGGGAGCGGGAGCCTTGAGCAGTACTTC | CASSWGLGGSGSLEQYF | TRBD2 | TRBV5-1 | . | TRBJ2-7
TGTGCCAGCAGCGCCATCGCCGGGGCGTACAATGAGCAGTTCTTC | CASSAIAGAYNEQFF | . | TRBV7-3 | once | TRBJ2-1
TGCGCCAGCAGCCTGTGGACTAGCGGGACCTCGAACACCGGGGAGCTGTTTTTT | CASSLWTSGTSNTGELFF | TRBD2 | TRBV5-1 | . | TRBJ2-2